The rows below give T cell receptor beta chains drawn from one sample of a study of identical twins. TCRdb ran MiXCR on the 5' RACE reads and lists one entry per CDR3 protein. The data contain some 730,000 distinct CDR3 sequences, around a sixth of them singletons. These data are also associated with another study on T cells expressing NK-cell markers.

Sequenced: PBMCs. Every receptor here comes from a woman in her late teens or twenties in good health. The conserved cysteine and the conserved F or W are not part of the CDR3 here. D genes are given only for firm matches.

CDR3 protein: SATPPGLASTDTQY; V gene: TRBV20-1; J gene: TRBJ2-3; D gene: NA
CDR3 protein: SARDRGGPNNEQF; V gene: TRBV20-1; J gene: TRBJ2-1; D gene: TRBD2
CDR3 protein: ASSLLFRDSYNEQF; V gene: TRBV7-9; J gene: TRBJ2-1; D gene: NA
CDR3 protein: ASSVTRGTDTQY; V gene: TRBV9; J gene: TRBJ2-3; D gene: NA
CDR3 protein: ASSSQHLAGGRTGELF; V gene: TRBV11-2; J gene: TRBJ2-2; D gene: TRBD2
CDR3 protein: ASHTSGDTDTQY; V gene: TRBV27; J gene: TRBJ2-3; D gene: TRBD2
CDR3 protein: ASRPQGAEGYT; V gene: TRBV12-3/TRBV12-4; J gene: TRBJ1-2; D gene: TRBD1
CDR3 protein: ASNSPNQPQH; V gene: TRBV6-6; J gene: TRBJ1-5; D gene: NA
CDR3 protein: SARRGYETQY; V gene: TRBV20-1; J gene: TRBJ2-5; D gene: NA
CDR3 protein: ATSRGGSNEQY; V gene: TRBV15; J gene: TRBJ2-7; D gene: NA
CDR3 protein: ASSLRSGVGQPQH; V gene: TRBV12-3/TRBV12-4; J gene: TRBJ1-5; D gene: NA
CDR3 protein: SVRSSVGNEQF; V gene: TRBV29-1; J gene: TRBJ2-1; D gene: NA
CDR3 protein: ASSMGWGALNTEAF; V gene: TRBV19; J gene: TRBJ1-1; D gene: NA
CDR3 protein: ASSYSYRGNEDTEAF; V gene: TRBV6-2/TRBV6-3; J gene: TRBJ1-1; D gene: TRBD1
CDR3 protein: ASSLAGTPGELF; V gene: TRBV7-7; J gene: TRBJ2-2; D gene: NA
CDR3 protein: ATRAYNSPLH; V gene: TRBV25-1; J gene: TRBJ1-6; D gene: NA
CDR3 protein: ASSRLAENTGELF; V gene: TRBV5-1; J gene: TRBJ2-2; D gene: TRBD2
CDR3 protein: SATPGGRALMITYGYT; V gene: TRBV20-1; J gene: TRBJ1-2; D gene: NA
CDR3 protein: ASSLRQGGDNEQF; V gene: TRBV27; J gene: TRBJ2-1; D gene: NA
CDR3 protein: AISESGGAGSYEQY; V gene: TRBV10-3; J gene: TRBJ2-7; D gene: NA
CDR3 protein: ASSLGQVINEQF; V gene: TRBV5-1; J gene: TRBJ2-1; D gene: NA
CDR3 protein: ASSEPGGGEETQY; V gene: TRBV25-1; J gene: TRBJ2-5; D gene: TRBD2
CDR3 protein: SAIKTGLNGYT; V gene: TRBV20-1; J gene: TRBJ1-2; D gene: NA
CDR3 protein: ASTPRQGEDYGYT; V gene: TRBV7-9; J gene: TRBJ1-2; D gene: TRBD1
CDR3 protein: SFEREGTLVNGYT; V gene: TRBV20-1; J gene: TRBJ1-2; D gene: NA
CDR3 protein: SARGGGQETQY; V gene: TRBV20-1; J gene: TRBJ2-5; D gene: TRBD1
CDR3 protein: ASSLGGTLSYEQY; V gene: TRBV12-3/TRBV12-4; J gene: TRBJ2-7; D gene: NA
CDR3 protein: SVQDREQY; V gene: TRBV29-1; J gene: TRBJ2-7; D gene: TRBD1
CDR3 protein: AIAQGYNSPLH; V gene: TRBV6-2/TRBV6-3; J gene: TRBJ1-6; D gene: NA
CDR3 protein: SARVAVAGGLEQY; V gene: TRBV20-1; J gene: TRBJ2-7; D gene: TRBD2
CDR3 protein: AITDPSYNEQF; V gene: TRBV10-3; J gene: TRBJ2-1; D gene: NA
CDR3 protein: ASGLRAQWWETQY; V gene: TRBV6-1; J gene: TRBJ2-5; D gene: NA